In its sample, the clone carrying this T cell receptor beta chain was seen many times. With 4 bases clipped from V and 6 bases from J, the junction kept 12 bases outside the gene matches. Germline V CDR1 and CDR2: SEHNR, FQNEAQ (reference sequence). The CDR3 loop spans 17 amino acids. Library preparation (for TCRbeta) was performed with unique molecular identifiers. TCRdb reprocessed the PCR reads with MiXCR, giving one entry per CDR3 protein. This table holds 260,000 or so distinct CDR3 sequences, approximately 12% found once. This sample was included in a study of T-cell reconstitution after alpha-beta-depleted transplantation in children.

V gene TRBV7-9 combines with J gene TRBJ2-2; 9 bases align to TRBD1. The source was PBMCs from the stem cell graft donor, collected from the stem cell graft. The sequence was obtained from a human donor who donated a stem cell graft to a child with acute lymphoblastic leukemia. The CDR3 here is CASSSSTGGIVPGELFF. In nucleotides, the CDR3 is TGTGCCAGCAGCTCTTCAACAGGGGGCATTGTTCCCGGGGAGCTGTTTTTT.